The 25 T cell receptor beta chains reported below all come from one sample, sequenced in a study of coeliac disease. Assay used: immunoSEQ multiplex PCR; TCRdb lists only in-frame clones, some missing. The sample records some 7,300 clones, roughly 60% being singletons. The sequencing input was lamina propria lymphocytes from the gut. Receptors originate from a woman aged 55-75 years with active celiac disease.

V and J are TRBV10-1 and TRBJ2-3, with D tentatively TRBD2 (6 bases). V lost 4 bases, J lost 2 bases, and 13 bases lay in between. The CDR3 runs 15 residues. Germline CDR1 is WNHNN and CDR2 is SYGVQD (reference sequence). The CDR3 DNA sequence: TGCGCCAGCAGTGGAACGGGACTCCACACAGATACGCAGTATTTT. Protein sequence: CASSGTGLHTDTQYF.

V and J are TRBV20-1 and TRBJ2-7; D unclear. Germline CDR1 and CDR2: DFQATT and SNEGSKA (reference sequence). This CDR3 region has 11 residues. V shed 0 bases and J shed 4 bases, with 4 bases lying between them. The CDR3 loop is CSARDPYEQYF. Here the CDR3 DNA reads TGCAGTGCTAGAGATCCGTACGAGCAGTACTTC.

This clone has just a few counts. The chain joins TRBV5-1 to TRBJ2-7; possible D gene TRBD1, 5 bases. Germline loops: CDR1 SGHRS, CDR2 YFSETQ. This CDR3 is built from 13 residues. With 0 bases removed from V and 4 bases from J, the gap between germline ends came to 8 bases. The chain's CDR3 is CASSLATGYEQYF. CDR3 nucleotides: TGCGCCAGCAGCTTGGCCACAGGTTACGAGCAGTACTTC.

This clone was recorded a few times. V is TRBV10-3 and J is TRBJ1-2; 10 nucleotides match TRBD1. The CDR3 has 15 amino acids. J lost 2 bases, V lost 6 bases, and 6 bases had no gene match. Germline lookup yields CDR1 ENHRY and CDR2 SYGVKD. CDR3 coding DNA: TGTGCCATCAGAAGGGGACAGGGGAGCAACTATGGCTACACCTTC. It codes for CAIRRGQGSNYGYTF.

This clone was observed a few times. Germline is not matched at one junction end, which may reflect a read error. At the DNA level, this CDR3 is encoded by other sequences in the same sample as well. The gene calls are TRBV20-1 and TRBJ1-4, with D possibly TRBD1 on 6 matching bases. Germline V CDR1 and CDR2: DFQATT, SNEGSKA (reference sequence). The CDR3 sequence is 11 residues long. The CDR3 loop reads CSARVQDSVDF. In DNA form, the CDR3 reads TGCAGTGCTAGAGTTCAGGACAGCGTCGATTTT.

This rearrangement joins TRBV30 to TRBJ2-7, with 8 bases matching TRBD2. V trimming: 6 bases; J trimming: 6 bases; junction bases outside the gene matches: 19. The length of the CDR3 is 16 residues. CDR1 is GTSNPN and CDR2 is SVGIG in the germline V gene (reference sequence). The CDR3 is CACTPGRGLGFSEQYF. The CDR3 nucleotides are TGTGCCTGTACCCCCGGGCGGGGACTAGGCTTTAGCGAGCAGTACTTC.

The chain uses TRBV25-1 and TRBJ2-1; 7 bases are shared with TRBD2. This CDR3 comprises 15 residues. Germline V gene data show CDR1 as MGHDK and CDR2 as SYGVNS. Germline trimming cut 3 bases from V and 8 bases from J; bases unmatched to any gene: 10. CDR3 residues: CASSDPSGVWDEQFF. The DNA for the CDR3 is TGTGCCAGCAGTGATCCCAGCGGGGTCTGGGATGAGCAGTTCTTC.

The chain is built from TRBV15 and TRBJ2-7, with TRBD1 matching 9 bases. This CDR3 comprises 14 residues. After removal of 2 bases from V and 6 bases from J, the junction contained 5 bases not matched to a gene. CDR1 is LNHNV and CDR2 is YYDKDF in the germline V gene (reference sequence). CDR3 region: CATSRNRGPFEQYF. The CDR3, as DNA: TGTGCCACCAGCAGAAACAGGGGGCCCTTCGAGCAGTACTTC.

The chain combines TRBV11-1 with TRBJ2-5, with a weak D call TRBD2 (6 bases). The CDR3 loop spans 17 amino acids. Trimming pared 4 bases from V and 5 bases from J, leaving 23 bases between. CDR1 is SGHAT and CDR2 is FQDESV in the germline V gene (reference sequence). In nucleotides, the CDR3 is TGTGCCAGCAGCTCACCGGCGGGGCGGGGAGCCTGGGAGACCCAGTACTTC. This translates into CASSSPAGRGAWETQYF.

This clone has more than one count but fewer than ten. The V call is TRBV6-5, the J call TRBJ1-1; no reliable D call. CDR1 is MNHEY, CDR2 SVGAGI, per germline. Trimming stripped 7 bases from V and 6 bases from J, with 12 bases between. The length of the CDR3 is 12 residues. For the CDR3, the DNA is TGTGCCAGCACCAATACCGGGGCTGAAGCTTTCTTT. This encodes CASTNTGAEAFF.

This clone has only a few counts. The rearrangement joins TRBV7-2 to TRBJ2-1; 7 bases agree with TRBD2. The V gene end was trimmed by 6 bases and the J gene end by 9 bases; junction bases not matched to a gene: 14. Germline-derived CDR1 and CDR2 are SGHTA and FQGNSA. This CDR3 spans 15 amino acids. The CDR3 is CASSSTGTTYGEQFF. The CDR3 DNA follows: TGTGCCAGCAGTTCTACCGGGACTACGTACGGTGAGCAGTTCTTC.

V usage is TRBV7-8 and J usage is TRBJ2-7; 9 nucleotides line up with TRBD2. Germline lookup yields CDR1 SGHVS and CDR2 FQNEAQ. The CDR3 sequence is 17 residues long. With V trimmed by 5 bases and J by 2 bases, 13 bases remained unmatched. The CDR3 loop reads CASSLNRGSSGTYEQYF. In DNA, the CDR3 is TGTGCCAGCAGCCTAAACAGGGGATCTAGCGGGACCTACGAGCAGTACTTC.

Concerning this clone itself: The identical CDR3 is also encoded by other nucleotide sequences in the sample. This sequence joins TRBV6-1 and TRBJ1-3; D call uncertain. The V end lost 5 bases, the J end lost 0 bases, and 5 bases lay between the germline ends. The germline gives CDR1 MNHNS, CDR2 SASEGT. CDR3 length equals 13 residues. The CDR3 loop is CASSPVSGNTIYF. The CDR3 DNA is TGTGCCAGCAGTCCGGTCTCTGGAAACACCATATATTTT.

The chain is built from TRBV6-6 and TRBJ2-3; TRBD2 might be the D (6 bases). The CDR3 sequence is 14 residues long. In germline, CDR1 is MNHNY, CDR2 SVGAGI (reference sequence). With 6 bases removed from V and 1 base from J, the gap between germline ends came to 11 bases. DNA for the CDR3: TGTGCCAGCAGCCCGAGGAGGGGCACAGATACGCAGTATTTT. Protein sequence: CASSPRRGTDTQYF.

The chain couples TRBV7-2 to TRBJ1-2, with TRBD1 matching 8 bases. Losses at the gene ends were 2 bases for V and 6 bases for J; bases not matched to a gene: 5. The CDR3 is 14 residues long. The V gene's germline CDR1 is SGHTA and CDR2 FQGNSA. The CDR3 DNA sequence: TGTGCCAGCAGCTTACAGGACAGGGTGGATGGCTACACCTTC. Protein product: CASSLQDRVDGYTF.

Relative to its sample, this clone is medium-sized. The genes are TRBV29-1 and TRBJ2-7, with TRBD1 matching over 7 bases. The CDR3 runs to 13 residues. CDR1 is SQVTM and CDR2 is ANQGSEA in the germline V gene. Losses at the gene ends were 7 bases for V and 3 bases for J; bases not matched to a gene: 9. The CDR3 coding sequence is TGCAGCGCCCAGCCGGGACAGAGCTACGAGCAGTACTTC. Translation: CSAQPGQSYEQYF.

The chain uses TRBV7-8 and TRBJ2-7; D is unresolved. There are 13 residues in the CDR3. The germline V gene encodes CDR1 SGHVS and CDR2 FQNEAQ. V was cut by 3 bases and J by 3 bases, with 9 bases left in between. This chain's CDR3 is CASSLLRNYEQYF. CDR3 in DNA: TGTGCCAGCAGCTTGTTGAGAAACTACGAGCAGTACTTC.

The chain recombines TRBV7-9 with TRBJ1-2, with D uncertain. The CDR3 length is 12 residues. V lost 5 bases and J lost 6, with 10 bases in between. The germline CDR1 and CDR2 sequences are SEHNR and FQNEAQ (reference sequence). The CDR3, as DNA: TGTGCCAGCAGCCCCCGGCAGGATGGCTACACCTTC. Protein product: CASSPRQDGYTF. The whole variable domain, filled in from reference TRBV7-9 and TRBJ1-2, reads DTGVSQNPRHKITKRGQNVTFRCDPISEHNRLYWYRQTLGQGPEFLTYFQNEAQLEKSRLLSDRFSAERPKGSFSTLEIQRTEQGDSAMYLCASSPRQDGYTFGSGTRLTVV.

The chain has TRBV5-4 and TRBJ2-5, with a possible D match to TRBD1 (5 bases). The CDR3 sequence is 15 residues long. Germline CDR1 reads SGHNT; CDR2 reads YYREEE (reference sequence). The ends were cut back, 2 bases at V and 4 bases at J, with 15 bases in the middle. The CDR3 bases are TGTGCCAGCAGCTTAAGCCCGGCGACAGTAGAGACCCAGTACTTC. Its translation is CASSLSPATVETQYF.

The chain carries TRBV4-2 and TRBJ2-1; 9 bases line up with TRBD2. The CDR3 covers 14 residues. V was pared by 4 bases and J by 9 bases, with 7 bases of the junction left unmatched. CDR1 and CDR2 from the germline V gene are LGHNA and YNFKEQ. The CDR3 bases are TGTGCCAGCAGCCTACCTAGCGGGATCAGTGAGCAGTTCTTC. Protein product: CASSLPSGISEQFF.

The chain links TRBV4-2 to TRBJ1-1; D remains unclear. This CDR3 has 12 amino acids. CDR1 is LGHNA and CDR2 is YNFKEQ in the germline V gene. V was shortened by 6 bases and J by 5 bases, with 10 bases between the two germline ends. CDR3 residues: CASRAGGTEAFF. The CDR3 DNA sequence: TGTGCCAGCAGGGCAGGTGGGACTGAAGCTTTCTTT.

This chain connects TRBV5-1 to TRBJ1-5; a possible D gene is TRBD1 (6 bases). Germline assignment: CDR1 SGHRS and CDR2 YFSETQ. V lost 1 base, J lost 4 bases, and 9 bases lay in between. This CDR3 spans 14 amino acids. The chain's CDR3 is CASSLYGTNQPQHF. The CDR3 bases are TGCGCCAGCAGCTTGTATGGGACAAATCAGCCCCAGCATTTT.

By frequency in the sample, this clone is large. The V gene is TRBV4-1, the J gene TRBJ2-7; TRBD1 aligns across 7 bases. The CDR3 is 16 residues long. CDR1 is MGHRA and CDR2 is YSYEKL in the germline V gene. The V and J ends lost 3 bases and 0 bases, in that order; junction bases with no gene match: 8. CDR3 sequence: CASSQIGTDNSYEQYF. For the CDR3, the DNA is TGCGCCAGCAGCCAGATCGGGACAGACAACTCCTACGAGCAGTACTTC.

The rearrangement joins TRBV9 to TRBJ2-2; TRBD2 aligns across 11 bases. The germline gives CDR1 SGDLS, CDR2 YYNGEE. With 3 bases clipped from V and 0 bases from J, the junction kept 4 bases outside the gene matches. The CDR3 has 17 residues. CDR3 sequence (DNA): TGTGCCAGCAGCGAGACTAGCGGGGTTTCGAACACCGGGGAGCTGTTTTTT. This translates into CASSETSGVSNTGELFF.

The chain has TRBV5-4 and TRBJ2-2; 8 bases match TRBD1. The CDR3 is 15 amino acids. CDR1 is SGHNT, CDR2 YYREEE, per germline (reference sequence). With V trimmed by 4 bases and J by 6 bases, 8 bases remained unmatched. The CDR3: CASSTGQEISGELFF. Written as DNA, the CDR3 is TGTGCCAGCAGCACGGGACAGGAAATCTCCGGGGAGCTGTTTTTT.